This T cell receptor (beta chain) stems from a study of glioma-infiltrating T cells. The CDR3 covers 13 residues. V was clipped by 6 bases and J by 6 bases; unmatched bases: 8. CDR1 and CDR2 from the germline V gene are KGHSH and LQKENI. Concerning this clonotype: Its antigen is not identified.

Whole-study results and caveats: Tissue-blood divergence was below expectation in non-neoplastic patients, above in gliomas.

The iRepertoire nested amplicon-rescue multiplex PCR amplified TCR alpha and beta CDR3s from RNA. One-step reverse transcription and amplification started from approximately 100-400 ng of tissue mRNA or PBMC total RNA. TCRdb re-called the multiplex PCR reads with MiXCR, one entry per CDR3 protein. The repertoire has fewer than 110,000 distinct CDR3 sequences, 25% to 35% of them found once; the top ten carry roughly 46%. J is TRBJ2-7 and V is TRBV18; 7 positions agree with TRBD1. The sample consisted of glioma tissue, nonneoplastic brain tissue, or PBMCs (not recorded which). The sequence derives from a human donor with low-grade glioma or glioblastoma, undergoing nonglioma brain surgery, or in good health (not recorded which). The CDR3: CASSPGTASEQYF. In DNA form, the CDR3 reads TGTGCCAGCTCCCCCGGGACAGCTAGCGAGCAGTACTTC.